One and the same sample provided the 14 T cell receptor beta chains below, sequenced in a study of molecular identifiers for immune sequencing clone quantification. From the PCR reads, TCRdb called clonotypes with MiXCR, one entry per CDR3 protein. The sample includes about 630,000 distinct CDR3 sequences, around 25% of them seen just once. The sample comprised naive CD8+ T cells from blood, with Jurkat cell RNA spiked in. Subset specified: FACS-sorted CD8+CD4-CCR7+CD45RA+ naive T cells. The receptors originated from a human donor in good health. Some libraries in this study had Jurkat cell RNA spiked in.

This clonotype showed up many times. This sequence joins TRBV4-3 and TRBJ1-2; maybe TRBD1 (6 bases). The V gene's germline CDR1 is LGHNA and CDR2 YSLEER. This CDR3 spans 16 amino acids. The V gene lost 0 bases and the J gene lost 3 bases, with 14 bases spanning the gap. The CDR3 DNA reads TGCGCCAGCAGCCAAGATACTGCCAGGGGCTACTATGGCTACACCTTC. Encoded protein: CASSQDTARGYYGYTF.

Comments on this clonotype: One end of the junction fails to match germline, which may point to a read error. This chain uses TRBV30 with TRBJ2-1, with D possibly matching TRBD2 (6 bases). Germline V CDR1 and CDR2: GTSNPN, SVGIG (reference sequence). The CDR3 contains 14 residues. In DNA, the CDR3 is TGTGCCTGGACCATGGGACTTTTCAGCGATGAGCAGGTCTTC. It yields the protein CAWTMGLFSDEQVF.

This clonotype has a count of ten or more. V and J are TRBV27 and TRBJ2-7; TRBD1 might be the D (6 bases). Per germline, CDR1 MNHEY and CDR2 SMNVEV (reference sequence). V was cut by 6 bases and J by 1 base, with 13 bases left in between. CDR3 size: 14 residues. CDR3 sequence: CASRDSTDSYEQYF. In nucleotides, the CDR3 is TGTGCCAGCAGGGACAGTACTGATTCCTACGAGCAGTACTTC.

This rearrangement joins TRBV20-1 to TRBJ1-2; D may be TRBD1 (5 bases). Between the trimmed V and J ends, which lost 4 bases and 6 bases, there was a span of 12 bases. Germline V CDR1 and CDR2: DFQATT, SNEGSKA (reference sequence). This CDR3 is 12 amino acids long. The CDR3 is CSAMTVYHGYTF. The CDR3 DNA reads as TGCAGTGCTATGACAGTCTATCATGGCTACACCTTC.

This clonotype was seen more than once but under ten times. The J gene is TRBJ2-1, the V gene TRBV18, with 7 bases identical to TRBD2. The germline CDR1 and CDR2 sequences are KGHSH and LQKENI. The CDR3 is 16 amino acids. J lost 3 bases, V lost 0 bases, and 5 bases had no gene match. In DNA, the CDR3 is TGTGCCAGCTCACCACCGGCGGGAGCAGGCTACAATGAGCAGTTCTTC. Protein sequence: CASSPPAGAGYNEQFF.

There are many counts of this clonotype. This chain links TRBV4-3 with TRBJ1-2, with 7 bases identical to TRBD1. This CDR3 comprises 13 residues. V trimming: 3 bases; J trimming: 6 bases; junction bases outside the gene matches: 4. The germline CDR1 and CDR2 sequences are LGHNA and YSLEER. CDR3 nucleotide sequence: TGCGCCAGCAGCCAGAGACAGGGCGATGGCTACACCTTC. It codes for CASSQRQGDGYTF.

This clonotype has at least ten counts. The rearrangement links TRBV27 to TRBJ2-7; 10 bases are shared with TRBD1. The germline V gene encodes CDR1 MNHEY and CDR2 SMNVEV (reference sequence). Losses at the gene ends were 4 bases for V and 4 bases for J; bases not matched to a gene: 7. The CDR3 is 15 amino acids. Written as DNA, the CDR3 is TGTGCCAGCAGTTCCCGACAGGGGGCGGAGTACGAGCAGTACTTC. Protein sequence: CASSSRQGAEYEQYF.

This clonotype came up many times. The CDR3 protein is CSVRTASAKNIQYF. The CDR3 coding sequence is TGCAGCGTGAGGACAGCTTCGGCCAAAAACATTCAGTACTTC. The chain recombines TRBV29-1 with TRBJ2-4, with a possible D match to TRBD1 (6 bases). Trimming took off 6 bases at V and 1 base at J, with 13 bases between the two ends. The CDR3 sequence is 14 residues long. Germline values: CDR1 SQVTM, CDR2 ANQGSEA.

This clonotype came up many times. This chain links TRBV7-9 with TRBJ1-4; TRBD1 might be the D (6 bases). V lost 5 bases, J lost 5 bases, and 18 bases lay in between. The CDR3 has 16 amino acids. In germline, CDR1 is SEHNR, CDR2 FQNEAQ (reference sequence). The CDR3: CASSPWTAGSNEKLFF. For the CDR3, the DNA is TGTGCCAGCAGCCCGTGGACAGCGGGGTCGAATGAAAAACTGTTTTTT.

In this sample, this clonotype turned up many times. The chain recombines TRBV3-1 with TRBJ2-3, with D hard to call. Trimming removed 0 bases from V and 2 bases from J, with 9 bases in between. Germline V gene data show CDR1 as LGHDT and CDR2 as YNNKEL (reference sequence). CDR3 length: 15 amino acids. This CDR3 is CASSQDPEDTDTQYF. CDR3 bases: TGTGCCAGCAGCCAAGACCCCGAAGACACAGATACGCAGTATTTT.

This clonotype was detected a few times. The chain joins TRBV27 to TRBJ2-7, with D perhaps matching TRBD1 (6 bases). From germline, CDR1 is MNHEY and CDR2 SMNVEV (reference sequence). CDR3 length: 15 residues. With 4 bases removed from V and 3 bases from J, the gap between germline ends came to 16 bases. The CDR3 DNA sequence: TGTGCCAGCAGTTCGTACCGGGACACCCACTACGAGCAGTACTTC. Amino acid sequence: CASSSYRDTHYEQYF.

This clonotype was detected a few times. The chain is built from TRBV7-2 and TRBJ2-2; 8 positions agree with TRBD2. The trim removed 8 bases at V and 3 bases at J, leaving 5 bases unmatched. The germline CDR1 and CDR2 sequences are SGHTA and FQGNSA. CDR3 size: 14 residues. CDR3 region: CASDSGMHTGELFF. The DNA of the CDR3 is TGTGCCAGCGATAGCGGGATGCACACCGGGGAGCTGTTTTTT.

The chain combines TRBV14 with TRBJ1-1; no firm D call. Germline lookup yields CDR1 SGHDN and CDR2 FVKESK. This CDR3 has 16 amino acids. V lost 0 bases and J 10 bases, leaving 21 bases between the germline ends. In nucleotides, the CDR3 is TGTGCCAGCAGCCAAGATAGGTCCCCGGGCGGTTCGGGAGCTTTCTTT. It codes for CASSQDRSPGGSGAFF.

This clonotype was counted at least ten times. The chain couples TRBV28 to TRBJ2-7, with TRBD2 matching 8 bases. CDR3 length equals 14 residues. CDR1 MDHEN and CDR2 SYDVKM come from the germline V gene. Losses at the gene ends were 5 bases for V and 7 bases for J; bases not matched to a gene: 10. CDR3 DNA sequence: TGTGCCAGCAGTCCGGGAGGGCCCCTTTTGGAGCAGTACTTC. Its protein product is CASSPGGPLLEQYF.